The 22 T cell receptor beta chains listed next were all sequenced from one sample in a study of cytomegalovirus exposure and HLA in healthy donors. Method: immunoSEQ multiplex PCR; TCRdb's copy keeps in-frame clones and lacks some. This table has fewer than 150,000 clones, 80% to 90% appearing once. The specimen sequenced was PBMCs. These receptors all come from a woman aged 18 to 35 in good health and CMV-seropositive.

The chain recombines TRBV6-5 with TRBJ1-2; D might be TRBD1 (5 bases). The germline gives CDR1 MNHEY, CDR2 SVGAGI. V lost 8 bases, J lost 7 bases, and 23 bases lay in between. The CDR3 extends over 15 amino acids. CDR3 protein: CASVPQGGSVSGYTF. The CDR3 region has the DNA TGTGCCAGCGTCCCTCAGGGAGGGTCGGTATCTGGCTACACCTTC.

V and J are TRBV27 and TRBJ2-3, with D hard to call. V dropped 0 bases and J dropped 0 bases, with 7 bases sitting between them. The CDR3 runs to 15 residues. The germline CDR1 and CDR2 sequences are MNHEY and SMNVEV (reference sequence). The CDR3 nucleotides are TGTGCCAGCAGTTTATCGGTCGGTAGCACAGATACGCAGTATTTT. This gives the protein CASSLSVGSTDTQYF.

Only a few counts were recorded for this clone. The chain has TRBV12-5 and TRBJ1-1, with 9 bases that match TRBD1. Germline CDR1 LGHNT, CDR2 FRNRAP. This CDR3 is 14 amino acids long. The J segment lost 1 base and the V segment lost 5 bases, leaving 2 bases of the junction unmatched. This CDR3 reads CASGQGQGNTEAFF. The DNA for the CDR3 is TGTGCTAGTGGTCAGGGACAGGGGAACACTGAAGCTTTCTTT.

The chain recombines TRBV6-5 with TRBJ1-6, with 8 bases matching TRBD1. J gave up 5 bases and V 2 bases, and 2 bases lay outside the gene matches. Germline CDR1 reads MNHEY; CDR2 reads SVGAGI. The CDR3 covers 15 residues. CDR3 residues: CASSYRTGNNSPLHF. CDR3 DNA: TGTGCCAGCAGTTACAGGACAGGGAATAATTCACCCCTCCACTTT.

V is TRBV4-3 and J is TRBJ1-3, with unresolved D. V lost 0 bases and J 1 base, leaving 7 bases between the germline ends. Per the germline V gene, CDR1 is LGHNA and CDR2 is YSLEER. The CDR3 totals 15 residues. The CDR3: CASSQDPRSGNTIYF. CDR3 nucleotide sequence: TGCGCCAGCAGCCAAGATCCCAGATCTGGAAACACCATATATTTT.

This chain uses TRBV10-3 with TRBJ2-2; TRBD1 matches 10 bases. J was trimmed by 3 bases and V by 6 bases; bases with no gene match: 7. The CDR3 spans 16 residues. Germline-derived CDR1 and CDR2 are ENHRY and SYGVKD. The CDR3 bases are TGTGCCATCAGCTCAGGGACAGGGGCGGACACCGGGGAGCTGTTTTTT. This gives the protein CAISSGTGADTGELFF.

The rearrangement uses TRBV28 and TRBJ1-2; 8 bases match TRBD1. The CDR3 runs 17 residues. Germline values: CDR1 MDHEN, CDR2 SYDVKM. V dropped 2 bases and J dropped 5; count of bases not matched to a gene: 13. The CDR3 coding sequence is TGTGCCAGCAGTTTACCCCCCCCGAACAGGGGGTTATATGGCTACACCTTC. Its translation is CASSLPPPNRGLYGYTF.

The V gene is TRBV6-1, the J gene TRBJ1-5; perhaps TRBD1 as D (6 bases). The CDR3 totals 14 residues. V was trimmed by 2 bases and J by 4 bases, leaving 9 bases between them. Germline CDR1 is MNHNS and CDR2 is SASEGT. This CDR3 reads CASSEYRENQPQHF. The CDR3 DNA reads TGTGCCAGCAGTGAATACAGGGAGAATCAGCCCCAGCATTTT.

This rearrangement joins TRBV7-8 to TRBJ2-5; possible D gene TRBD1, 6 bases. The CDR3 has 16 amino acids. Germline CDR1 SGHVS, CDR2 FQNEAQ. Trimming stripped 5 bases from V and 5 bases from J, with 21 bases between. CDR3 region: CASSHRGGAPLETQYF. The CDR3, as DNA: TGTGCCAGCAGCCATCGAGGGGGAGCCCCCCTGGAGACCCAGTACTTC.

CDR3 amino acids: CASSPLAGEGGQQETQYF. Here the CDR3 DNA reads TGTGCCAGCAGCCCACTAGCGGGAGAGGGGGGTCAGCAAGAGACCCAGTACTTC. The chain couples TRBV28 to TRBJ2-5; 11 bases are a match to TRBD2. The CDR3 has 18 amino acids. V lost 6 bases and J lost 2; bases outside the gene matches: 14. Germline V gene sequence: CDR1 MDHEN, CDR2 SYDVKM. Full variable domain (rest looked up from reference TRBV28 and TRBJ2-5): DVKVTQSSRYLVKRTGEKVFLECVQDMDHENMFWYRQDPGLGLRLIYFSYDVKMKEKGDIPEGYSVSREKKERFSLILESASTNQTSMYLCASSPLAGEGGQQETQYFGPGTRLLVL.

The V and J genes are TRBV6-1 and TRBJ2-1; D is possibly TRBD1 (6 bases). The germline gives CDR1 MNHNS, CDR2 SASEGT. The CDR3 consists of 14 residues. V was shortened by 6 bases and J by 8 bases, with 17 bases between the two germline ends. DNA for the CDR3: TGTGCCAGCAGGTACAGGGTTACTGTAGATGAGCAGTTCTTC. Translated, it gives CASRYRVTVDEQFF.

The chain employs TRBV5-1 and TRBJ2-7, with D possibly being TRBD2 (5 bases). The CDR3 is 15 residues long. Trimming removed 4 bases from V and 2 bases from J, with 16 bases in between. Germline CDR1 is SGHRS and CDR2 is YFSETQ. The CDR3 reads CASSPQAGTPYEQYF. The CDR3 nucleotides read TGCGCCAGCAGCCCCCAGGCGGGCACACCCTACGAGCAGTACTTC.

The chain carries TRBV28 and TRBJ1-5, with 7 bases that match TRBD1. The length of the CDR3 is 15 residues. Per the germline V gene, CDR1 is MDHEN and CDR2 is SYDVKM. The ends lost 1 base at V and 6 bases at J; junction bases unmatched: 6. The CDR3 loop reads CASSLYRQGGQPQHF. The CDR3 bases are TGTGCCAGCAGTTTATACCGTCAGGGGGGTCAGCCCCAGCATTTT.

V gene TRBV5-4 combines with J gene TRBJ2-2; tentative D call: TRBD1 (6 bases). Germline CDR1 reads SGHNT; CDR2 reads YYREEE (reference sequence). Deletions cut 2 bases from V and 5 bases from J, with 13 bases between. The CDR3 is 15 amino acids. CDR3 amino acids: CASSFGQGWTGELFF. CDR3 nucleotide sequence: TGTGCCAGCAGCTTTGGCCAGGGGTGGACCGGGGAGCTGTTTTTT.

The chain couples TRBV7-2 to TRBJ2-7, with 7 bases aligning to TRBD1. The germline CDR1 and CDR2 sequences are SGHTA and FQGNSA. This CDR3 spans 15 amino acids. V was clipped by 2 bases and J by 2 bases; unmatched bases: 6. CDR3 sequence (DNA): TGTGCCAGCAGCTTAATCCGGGACAGAGCCTACGAGCAGTACTTC. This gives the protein CASSLIRDRAYEQYF.

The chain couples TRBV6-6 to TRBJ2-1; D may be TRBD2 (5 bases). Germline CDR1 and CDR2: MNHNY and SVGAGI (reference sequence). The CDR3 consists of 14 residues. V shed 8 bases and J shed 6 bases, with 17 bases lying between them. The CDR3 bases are TGTGCCAGCCAGAGGACTCTACGCCGCAATGAGCAGTTCTTC. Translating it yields CASQRTLRRNEQFF.

The CDR3 nucleotides are TGTGCCAGCAGTTCCCCGGACTTTGTTGGGGCCGGGGAGCTGTTTTTT. Its translation: CASSSPDFVGAGELFF. V and J are TRBV6-6 and TRBJ2-2; maybe TRBD2 (5 bases). This CDR3 is built from 16 residues. CDR1 and CDR2 (germline): MNHNY, SVGAGI (reference sequence). V shed 4 bases and J shed 6 bases, with 18 bases lying between them.

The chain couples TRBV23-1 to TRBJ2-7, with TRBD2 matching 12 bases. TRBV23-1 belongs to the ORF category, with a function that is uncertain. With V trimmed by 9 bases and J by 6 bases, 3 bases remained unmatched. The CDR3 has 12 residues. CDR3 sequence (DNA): TGCGCCAGGCGACTAGCGGGAGTCGAGCAGTACTTC. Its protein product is CARRLAGVEQYF.

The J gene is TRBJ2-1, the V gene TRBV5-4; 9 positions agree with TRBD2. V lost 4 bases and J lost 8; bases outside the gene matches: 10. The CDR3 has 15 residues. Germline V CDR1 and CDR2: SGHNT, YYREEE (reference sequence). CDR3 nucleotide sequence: TGTGCCAGCAGCCCGCGGGGCGGGAGGGAGTATGAGCAGTTCTTC. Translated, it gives CASSPRGGREYEQFF.

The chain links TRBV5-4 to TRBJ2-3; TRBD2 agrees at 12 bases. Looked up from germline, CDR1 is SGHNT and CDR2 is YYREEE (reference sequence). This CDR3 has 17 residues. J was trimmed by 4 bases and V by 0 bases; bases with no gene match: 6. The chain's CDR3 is CASSLEASGGAADTQYF. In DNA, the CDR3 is TGTGCCAGCAGCTTGGAGGCTAGCGGGGGGGCCGCAGATACGCAGTATTTT. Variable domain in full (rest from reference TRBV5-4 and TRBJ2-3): ETGVTQSPTHLIKTRGQQVTLRCSSQSGHNTVSWYQQALGQGPQFIFQYYREEENGRGNFPPRFSGLQFPNYSSELNVNALELDDSALYLCASSLEASGGAADTQYFGPGTRLTVL.

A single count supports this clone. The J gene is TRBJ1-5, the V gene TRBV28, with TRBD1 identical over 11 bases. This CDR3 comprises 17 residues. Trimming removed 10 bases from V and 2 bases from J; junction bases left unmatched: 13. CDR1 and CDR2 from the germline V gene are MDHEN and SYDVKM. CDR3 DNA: TGTGCCATTCAAAGGGACAGGGGGGTTTACGGCAATCAGCCCCAGCATTTT. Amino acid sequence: CAIQRDRGVYGNQPQHF.

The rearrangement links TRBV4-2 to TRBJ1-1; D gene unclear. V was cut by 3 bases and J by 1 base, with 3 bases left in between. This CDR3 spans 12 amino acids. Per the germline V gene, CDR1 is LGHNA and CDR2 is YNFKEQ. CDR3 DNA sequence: TGTGCCAGCAGCCATCAGAACACTGAAGCTTTCTTT. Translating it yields CASSHQNTEAFF.